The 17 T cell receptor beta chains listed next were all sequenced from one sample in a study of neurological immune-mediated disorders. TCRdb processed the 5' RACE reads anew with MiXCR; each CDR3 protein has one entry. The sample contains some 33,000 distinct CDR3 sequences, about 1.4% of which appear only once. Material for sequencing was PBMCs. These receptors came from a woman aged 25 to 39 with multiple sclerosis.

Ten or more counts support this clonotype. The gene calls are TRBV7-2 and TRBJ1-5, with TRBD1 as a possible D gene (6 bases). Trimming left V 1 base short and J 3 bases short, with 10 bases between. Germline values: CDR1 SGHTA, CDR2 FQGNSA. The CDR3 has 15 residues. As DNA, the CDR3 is TGTGCCAGCAGCTTAGAAGGGGGAACCAATCAGCCCCAGCATTTT. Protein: CASSLEGGTNQPQHF. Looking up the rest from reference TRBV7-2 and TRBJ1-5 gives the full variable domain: GAGVSQSPSNKVTEKGKDVELRCDPISGHTALYWYRQSLGQGLEFLIYFQGNSAPDKSGLPSDRFSAERTGGSVSTLTIQRTQQEDSAVYLCASSLEGGTNQPQHFGDGTRLSIL.

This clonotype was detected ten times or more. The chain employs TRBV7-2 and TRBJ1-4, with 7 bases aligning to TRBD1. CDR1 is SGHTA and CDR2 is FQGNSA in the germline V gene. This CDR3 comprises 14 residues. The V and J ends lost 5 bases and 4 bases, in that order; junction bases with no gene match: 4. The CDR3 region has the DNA TGTGCCAGCAGCACTTACAGGGGTAATGAAAAACTGTTTTTT. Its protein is CASSTYRGNEKLFF.

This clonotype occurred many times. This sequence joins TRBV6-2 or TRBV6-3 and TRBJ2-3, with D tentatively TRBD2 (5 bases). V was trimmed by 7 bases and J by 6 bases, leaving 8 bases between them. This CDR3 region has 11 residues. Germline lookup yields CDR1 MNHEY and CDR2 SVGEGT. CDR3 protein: CASTPGDTQYF. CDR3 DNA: TGTGCCAGCACCCCGGGGGATACGCAGTATTTT.

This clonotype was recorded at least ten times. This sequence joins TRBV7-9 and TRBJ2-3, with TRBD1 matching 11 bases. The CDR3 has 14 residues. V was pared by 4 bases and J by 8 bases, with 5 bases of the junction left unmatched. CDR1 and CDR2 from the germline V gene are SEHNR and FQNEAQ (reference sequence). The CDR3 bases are TGTGCCAGCAGCTCGGGACAGGGGGTTCGTACGCAGTATTTT. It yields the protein CASSSGQGVRTQYF.

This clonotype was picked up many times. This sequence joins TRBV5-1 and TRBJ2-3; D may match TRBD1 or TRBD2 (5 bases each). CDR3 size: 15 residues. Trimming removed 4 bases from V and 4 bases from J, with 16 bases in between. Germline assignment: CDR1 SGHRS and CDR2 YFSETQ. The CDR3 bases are TGCGCCAGCAGCGACCAGATGAGGGGTGCAGATACGCAGTATTTT. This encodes CASSDQMRGADTQYF.

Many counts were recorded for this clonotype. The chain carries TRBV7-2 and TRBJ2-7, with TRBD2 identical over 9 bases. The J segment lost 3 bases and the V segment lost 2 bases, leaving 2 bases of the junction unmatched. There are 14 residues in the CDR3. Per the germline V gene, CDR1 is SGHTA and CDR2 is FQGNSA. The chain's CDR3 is CASSLNSGGYEQYF. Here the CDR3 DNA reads TGTGCCAGCAGCTTAAATAGCGGGGGCTACGAGCAGTACTTC.

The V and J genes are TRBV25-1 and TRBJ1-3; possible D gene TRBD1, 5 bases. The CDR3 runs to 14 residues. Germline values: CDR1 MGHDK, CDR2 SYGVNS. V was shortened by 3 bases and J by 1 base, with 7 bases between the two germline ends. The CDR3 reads CASSDGGSGNTIYF. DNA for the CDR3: TGTGCCAGCAGTGATGGGGGTTCTGGAAACACCATATATTTT.

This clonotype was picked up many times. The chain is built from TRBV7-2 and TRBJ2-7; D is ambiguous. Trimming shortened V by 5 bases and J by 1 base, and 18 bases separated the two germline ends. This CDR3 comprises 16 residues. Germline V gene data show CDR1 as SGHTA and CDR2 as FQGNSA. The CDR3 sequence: CASSRGGSGGSYEQYF. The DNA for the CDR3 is TGTGCCAGCAGCCGTGGTGGGTCAGGTGGATCCTACGAGCAGTACTTC.

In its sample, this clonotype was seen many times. The CDR3 DNA reads as TGTGCCACCACGCCCGTTTTCCTGGACACCGGGGAGCTGTTTTTT. Translation: CATTPVFLDTGELFF. The V and J genes are TRBV2 and TRBJ2-2; D is unclear. The germline gives CDR1 SNHLY, CDR2 FYNNEI. The CDR3 covers 15 residues. Trimming took 10 bases from V and 3 from J, leaving 18 bases between them.

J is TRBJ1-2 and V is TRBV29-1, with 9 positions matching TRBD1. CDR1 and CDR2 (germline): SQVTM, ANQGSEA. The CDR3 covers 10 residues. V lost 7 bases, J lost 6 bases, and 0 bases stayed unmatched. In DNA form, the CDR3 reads TGCAGCGGGGACAGGGATGGCTACACCTTC. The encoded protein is CSGDRDGYTF.

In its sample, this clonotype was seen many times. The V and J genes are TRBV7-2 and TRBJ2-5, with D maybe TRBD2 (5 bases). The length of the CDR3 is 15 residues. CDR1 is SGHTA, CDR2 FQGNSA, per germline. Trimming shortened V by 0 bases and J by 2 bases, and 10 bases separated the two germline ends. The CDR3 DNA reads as TGTGCCAGCAGCTTAGCGCGGACGGGACAAGAGACCCAGTACTTC. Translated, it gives CASSLARTGQETQYF.

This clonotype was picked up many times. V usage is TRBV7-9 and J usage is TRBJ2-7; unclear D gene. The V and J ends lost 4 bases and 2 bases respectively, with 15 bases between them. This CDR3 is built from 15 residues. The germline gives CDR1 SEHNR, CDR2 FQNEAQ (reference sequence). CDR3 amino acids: CASSSAGRNAYEQYF. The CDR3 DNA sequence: TGTGCCAGCAGCTCCGCAGGACGTAACGCCTACGAGCAGTACTTC. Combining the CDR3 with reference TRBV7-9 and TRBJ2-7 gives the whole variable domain DTGVSQNPRHKITKRGQNVTFRCDPISEHNRLYWYRQTLGQGPEFLTYFQNEAQLEKSRLLSDRFSAERPKGSFSTLEIQRTEQGDSAMYLCASSSAGRNAYEQYFGPGTRLTVT.

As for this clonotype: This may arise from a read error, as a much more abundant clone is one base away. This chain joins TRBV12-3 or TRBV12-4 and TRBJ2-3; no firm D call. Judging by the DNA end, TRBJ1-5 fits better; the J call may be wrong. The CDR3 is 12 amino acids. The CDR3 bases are TGTGCCAGCAGGCTAGTAACAGATACGCAGCATTTT. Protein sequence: CASRLVTDTQHF.

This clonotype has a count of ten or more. This CDR3 reads CASSSVGEQYF. The CDR3 nucleotides are TGCGCCAGCAGCTCTGTCGGCGAGCAGTACTTC. This chain uses TRBV5-1 with TRBJ2-7, with D uncertain. The length of the CDR3 is 11 residues. CDR1 SGHRS and CDR2 YFSETQ come from the germline V gene. Trimming removed 3 bases from V and 6 bases from J, with 7 bases in between. Drawing the rest from reference TRBV5-1 and TRBJ2-7, the complete variable domain is KAGVTQTPRYLIKTRGQQVTLSCSPISGHRSVSWYQQTPGQGLQFLFEYFSETQRNKGNFPGRFSGRQFSNSRSEMNVSTLELGDSALYLCASSSVGEQYFGPGTRLTVT.

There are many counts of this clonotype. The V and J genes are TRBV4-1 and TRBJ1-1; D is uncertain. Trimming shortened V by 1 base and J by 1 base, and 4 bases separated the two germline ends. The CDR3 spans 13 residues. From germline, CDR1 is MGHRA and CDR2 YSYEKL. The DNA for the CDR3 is TGCGCCAGCAGCCAAGCACCGAACACTGAAGCTTTCTTT. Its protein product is CASSQAPNTEAFF.

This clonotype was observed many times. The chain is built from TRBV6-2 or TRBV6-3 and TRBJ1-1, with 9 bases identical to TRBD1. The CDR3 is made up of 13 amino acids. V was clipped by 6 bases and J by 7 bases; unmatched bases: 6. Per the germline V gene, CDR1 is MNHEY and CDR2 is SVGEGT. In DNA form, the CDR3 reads TGTGCCAGCAGGCCCACGGGACAGGGTGAAGCTTTCTTT. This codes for CASRPTGQGEAFF.

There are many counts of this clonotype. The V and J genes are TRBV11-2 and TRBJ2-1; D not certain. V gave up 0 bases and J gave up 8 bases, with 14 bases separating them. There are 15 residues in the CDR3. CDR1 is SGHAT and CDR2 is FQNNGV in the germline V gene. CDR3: CASSLDGLSADEQFF. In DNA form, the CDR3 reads TGTGCCAGCAGCTTAGATGGCCTGTCTGCGGATGAGCAGTTCTTC.